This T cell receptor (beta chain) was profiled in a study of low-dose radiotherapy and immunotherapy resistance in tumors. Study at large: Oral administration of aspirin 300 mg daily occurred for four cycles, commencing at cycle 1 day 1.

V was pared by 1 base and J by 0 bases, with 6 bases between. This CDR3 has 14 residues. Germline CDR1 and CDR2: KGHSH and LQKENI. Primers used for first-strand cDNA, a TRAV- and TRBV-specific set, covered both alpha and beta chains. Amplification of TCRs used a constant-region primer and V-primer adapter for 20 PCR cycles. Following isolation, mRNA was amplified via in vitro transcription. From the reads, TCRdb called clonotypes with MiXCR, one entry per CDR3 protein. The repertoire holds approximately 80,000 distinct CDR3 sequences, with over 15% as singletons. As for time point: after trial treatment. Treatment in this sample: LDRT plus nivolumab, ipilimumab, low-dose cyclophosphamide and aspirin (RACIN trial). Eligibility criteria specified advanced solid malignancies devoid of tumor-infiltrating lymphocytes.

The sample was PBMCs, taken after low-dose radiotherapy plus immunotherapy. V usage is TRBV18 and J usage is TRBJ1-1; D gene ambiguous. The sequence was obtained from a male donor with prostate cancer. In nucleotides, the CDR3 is TGTGCCAGCTCACCACGGACGGTGAACACTGAAGCTTTCTTT. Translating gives CASSPRTVNTEAFF.